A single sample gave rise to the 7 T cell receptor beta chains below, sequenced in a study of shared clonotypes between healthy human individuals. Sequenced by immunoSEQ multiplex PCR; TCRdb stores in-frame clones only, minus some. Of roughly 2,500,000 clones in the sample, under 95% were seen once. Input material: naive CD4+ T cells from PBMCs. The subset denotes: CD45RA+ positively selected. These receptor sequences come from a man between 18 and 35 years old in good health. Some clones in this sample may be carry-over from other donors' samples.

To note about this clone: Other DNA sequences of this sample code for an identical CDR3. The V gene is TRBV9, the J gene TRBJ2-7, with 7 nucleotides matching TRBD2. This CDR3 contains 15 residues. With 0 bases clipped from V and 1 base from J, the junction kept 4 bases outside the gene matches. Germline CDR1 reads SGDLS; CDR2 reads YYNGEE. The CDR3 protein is CASSVGGSGSYEQYF. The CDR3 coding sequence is TGTGCCAGCAGCGTAGGCGGGAGTGGATCCTACGAGCAGTACTTC.

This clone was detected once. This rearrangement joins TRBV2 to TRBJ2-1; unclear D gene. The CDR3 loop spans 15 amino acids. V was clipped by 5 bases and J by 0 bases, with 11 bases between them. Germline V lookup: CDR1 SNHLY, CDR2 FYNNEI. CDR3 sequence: CASSPNPSSYNEQFF. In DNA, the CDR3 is TGTGCCAGCAGTCCGAATCCTAGCTCCTACAATGAGCAGTTCTTC.

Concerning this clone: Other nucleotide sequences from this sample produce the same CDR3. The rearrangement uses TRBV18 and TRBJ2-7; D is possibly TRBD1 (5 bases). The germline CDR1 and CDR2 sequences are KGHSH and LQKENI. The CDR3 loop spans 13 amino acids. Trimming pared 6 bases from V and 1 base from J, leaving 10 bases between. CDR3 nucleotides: TGTGCCAGCTCTCCGTCAGGGTCCTACGAGCAGTACTTC. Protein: CASSPSGSYEQYF. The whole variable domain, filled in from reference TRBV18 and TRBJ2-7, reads NAGVMQNPRHLVRRRGQEARLRCSPMKGHSHVYWYRQLPEEGLKFMVYLQKENIIDESGMPKERFSAEFPKEGPSILRIQQVVRGDSAAYFCASSPSGSYEQYFGPGTRLTVT.

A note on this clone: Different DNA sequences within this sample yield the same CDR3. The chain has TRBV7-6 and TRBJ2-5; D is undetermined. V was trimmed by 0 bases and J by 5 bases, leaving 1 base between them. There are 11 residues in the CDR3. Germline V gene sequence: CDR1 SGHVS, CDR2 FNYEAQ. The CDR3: CASSLAETQYF. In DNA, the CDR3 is TGTGCCAGCAGCTTAGCGGAGACCCAGTACTTC.

CDR3 sequence: CASRTASGRVTGELFF. The CDR3 nucleotides are TGTGCCAGCAGGACTGCCAGCGGGAGAGTCACCGGGGAGCTGTTTTTT. J is TRBJ2-2 and V is TRBV7-2; 8 positions match TRBD2. The V segment lost 6 bases and the J segment 4 bases; nucleotides outside the gene matches: 10. The germline V gene has CDR1 SGHTA and CDR2 FQGNSA. The CDR3 is 16 residues long.

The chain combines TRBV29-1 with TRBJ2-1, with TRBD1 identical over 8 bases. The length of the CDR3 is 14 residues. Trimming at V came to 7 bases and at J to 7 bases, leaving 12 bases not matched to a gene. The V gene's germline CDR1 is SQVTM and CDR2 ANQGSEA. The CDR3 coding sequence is TGCAGCGGCACACGTGGACAGGGCAGGAATGAGCAGTTCTTC. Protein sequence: CSGTRGQGRNEQFF.

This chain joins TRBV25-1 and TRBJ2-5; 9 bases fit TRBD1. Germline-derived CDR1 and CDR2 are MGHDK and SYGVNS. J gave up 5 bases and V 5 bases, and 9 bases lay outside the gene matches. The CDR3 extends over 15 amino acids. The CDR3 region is CASSPGTGKFETQYF. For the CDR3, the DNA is TGTGCCAGCAGTCCCGGGACAGGGAAGTTTGAGACCCAGTACTTC.